The 9 T cell receptor beta chains below all came from one sample that was sequenced in a study of blood T cells in healthy people across ages. Through a sample-barcoded 5' primer and a J-beta primer mix, a second PCR was run for roughly 6 to 12 cycles. TCRdb processed the 5' RACE reads anew with MiXCR; each CDR3 protein has one entry. The data hold around 650,000 distinct CDR3 sequences, with 35% to 50% observed a single time. The sequenced sample was blood. These receptors came from an older man in good health.

V usage is TRBV12-3 or TRBV12-4 and J usage is TRBJ2-3; D might be TRBD1 (6 bases). The V end lost 6 bases, the J end lost 5 bases, and 15 bases lay between the germline ends. The CDR3 is 14 amino acids. CDR3 nucleotide sequence: TGTGCCAGCAGATGGGGGCTACCCCAAGATACGCAGTATTTT. It encodes CASRWGLPQDTQYF.

There are many counts of this clonotype. The CDR3 nucleotides are TGTGCCAGCAGTTCCTCCGGGACTAGCGGGTTCTACGAGCAGTACTTC. This codes for CASSSSGTSGFYEQYF. The chain employs TRBV7-2 and TRBJ2-7; TRBD2 agrees at 12 bases. Germline assignment: CDR1 SGHTA and CDR2 FQGNSA. This CDR3 contains 16 residues. The J segment lost 3 bases and the V segment lost 6 bases, leaving 9 bases of the junction unmatched.

The chain links TRBV24-1 to TRBJ2-1, with 7 nucleotides matching TRBD1. The CDR3 totals 15 residues. The V gene end was trimmed by 4 bases and the J gene end by 5 bases; junction bases not matched to a gene: 7. CDR1 and CDR2 (germline): KGHDR, SFDVKD. CDR3 DNA sequence: TGTGCCACCAGTGAGTTTCGGACAGGTAACAATGAGCAGTTCTTC. It is translated as CATSEFRTGNNEQFF.

This clonotype was seen repeatedly, ten times or more. CDR3 DNA: TGTGCCATCAGTGAGCGGGGACAGGGGGCGCGGGAGCAGTACTTC. It specifies CAISERGQGAREQYF. V and J are TRBV10-3 and TRBJ2-7, with TRBD1 identical over 12 bases. V was pared by 2 bases and J by 7 bases, with 6 bases of the junction left unmatched. Germline CDR1 ENHRY, CDR2 SYGVKD. The CDR3 sequence is 15 residues long.

This clonotype was picked up a small number of times. The rearrangement links TRBV3-1 to TRBJ1-2; no firm D call. V was clipped by 5 bases and J by 4 bases, with 8 bases between them. CDR1 is LGHDT and CDR2 is YNNKEL in the germline V gene (reference sequence). CDR3 size: 12 residues. This CDR3 is CASSSGVYGYTF. As DNA, the CDR3 is TGTGCCAGCAGCTCGGGAGTCTATGGCTACACCTTC. The whole variable domain, filled in from reference TRBV3-1 and TRBJ1-2, reads DTAVSQTPKYLVTQMGNDKSIKCEQNLGHDTMYWYKQDSKKFLKIMFSYNNKELIINETVPNRFSPKSPDKAHLNLHINSLELGDSAVYFCASSSGVYGYTFGSGTRLTVV.

This clonotype was seen repeatedly, ten times or more. The rearrangement joins TRBV20-1 to TRBJ2-1, with D perhaps matching TRBD1 or TRBD2 (5 bases each). From germline, CDR1 is DFQATT and CDR2 SNEGSKA (reference sequence). The CDR3 spans 15 residues. Trimming stripped 1 base from V and 6 bases from J, with 16 bases between. The CDR3 bases are TGCAGTGCTAGAGGGCGCAGGGACGGTCTCAATGAGCAGTTCTTC. Translated: CSARGRRDGLNEQFF.

With respect to this clonotype: Since a much larger clone is just one base distant, this may be a read error. V gene TRBV13 combines with J gene TRBJ2-3, with 8 bases identical to TRBD1. This CDR3 spans 16 amino acids. The germline gives CDR1 PRHDT, CDR2 FYEKMQ (reference sequence). The CDR3 loop reads CASSSLGQGNTETQYF. CDR3 coding DNA: TGTGCCAGCAGCTCACTAGGACAGGGAAACACAGAGACGCAGTATTTT.

This clonotype showed up just once. The chain couples TRBV30 to TRBJ1-2; D is unresolved. Germline CDR1 GTSNPN, CDR2 SVGIG (reference sequence). Trimming removed 4 bases at V and 5 bases at J, with 11 bases between. The CDR3 is 12 amino acids. The CDR3 spells CAWNRPGYGYTF. In DNA form, the CDR3 reads TGTGCCTGGAACAGACCGGGGTATGGCTACACCTTC.

V and J are TRBV5-1 and TRBJ2-1; possible D gene TRBD1, 6 bases. The CDR3 sequence is 14 residues long. The V end was cut by 1 base, the J end by 9 bases, with 14 bases between. Germline V gene data show CDR1 as SGHRS and CDR2 as YFSETQ. The CDR3 loop reads CASSLTGNGGEQFF. CDR3 in DNA: TGCGCCAGCAGCTTGACAGGGAATGGAGGTGAGCAGTTCTTC.